These 6 T cell receptor beta chains were sequenced from one sample in a study of blood T cells in healthy people across ages. Next came a second PCR, run for roughly 6 to 11 cycles, which used a sample-barcoded 5' primer along with a J-beta primer mix. TCRdb re-called the 5' RACE reads through MiXCR, storing one row per CDR3 protein. Here the sample spans some 900,000 distinct CDR3 sequences, more than 25% being singletons. Sequencing used blood. Receptors originate from a woman aged 80 or over in good health.

This clonotype was seen repeatedly, ten times or more. The rearrangement uses TRBV27 and TRBJ2-1; D perhaps matches TRBD1 (5 bases). The germline V gene encodes CDR1 MNHEY and CDR2 SMNVEV (reference sequence). Deletions cut 8 bases from V and 5 bases from J, with 19 bases between. The CDR3 loop spans 15 amino acids. CDR3 sequence: CASAYRQLSNNEQFF. The CDR3 bases are TGTGCCAGCGCATATCGACAGCTCTCTAACAATGAGCAGTTCTTC.

In this sample, this clonotype turned up many times. The V call is TRBV12-3 or TRBV12-4, the J call TRBJ1-2; D gene uncertain. The V end was cut by 4 bases, the J end by 4 bases, with 16 bases between. The length of the CDR3 is 15 residues. CDR3 in amino acids: CASSSPLDARYGYTF. In nucleotides, the CDR3 is TGTGCCAGCAGTTCCCCTTTGGACGCCCGCTATGGCTACACCTTC.

This clonotype occurred a few times. A much larger clone is a single base away; this may be a read error. This chain uses TRBV10-3 with TRBJ2-4, with 7 bases lining up with TRBD2. The last part of the DNA fits TRBJ2-7 better; the J call may be wrong. The CDR3 is 14 amino acids. Germline CDR1 ENHRY, CDR2 SYGVKD. The CDR3 DNA reads TGTGCCATCAGCCAGACTAGCAGGGCCTACGAGCAGTACTTC. This codes for CAISQTSRAYEQYF.

In this sample, this clonotype turned up many times. The J gene is TRBJ2-1, the V gene TRBV5-1, with 7 bases that match TRBD2. The germline V gene has CDR1 SGHRS and CDR2 YFSETQ. The CDR3 length is 13 residues. J gave up 5 bases and V 2 bases, and 1 base lay outside the gene matches. In DNA form, the CDR3 reads TGCGCCAGCAGCTTTGGGGGGGACAATGAGCAGTTCTTC. Its translation is CASSFGGDNEQFF.

In the case of this clonotype: This may stem from a read error, because a much larger clone lies one nucleotide away. The chain couples TRBV6-5 to TRBJ2-3, with D possibly matching TRBD1 (6 bases). Germline V CDR1 and CDR2: MNHEY, SVGAGI. CDR3 length: 15 residues. The CDR3 loop is CASSTGQLTTGTQYF. CDR3 sequence (DNA): TGTGCCAGCAGCACCGGGCAGTTGACGACAGGTACGCAGTATTTT.

This clonotype showed up just a few times. This chain joins TRBV7-3 and TRBJ1-5, with unresolved D. The CDR3 consists of 15 residues. Trimming left V 1 base short and J 7 bases short, with 14 bases between. Germline CDR1 reads SGHTA; CDR2 reads FQGTGA. The CDR3 spells CASSLSPGAVQPQHF. In DNA, the CDR3 is TGTGCCAGCAGCTTAAGTCCGGGCGCGGTACAGCCCCAGCATTTT.